A selection of T cell receptor beta chains follows, all from one sample in a study of Ad26.COV2.S vaccination and SARS-CoV-2 variants. The assay was immunoSEQ multiplex PCR, and TCRdb's table has in-frame clones only and misses some. The sample has 300,000 to 350,000 clones, roughly 90% seen once. Specimen: peripheral blood, collected in a trial of Ad26.COV2.S vaccine versus placebo. The receptors were sampled from a person between 18 and 60 years old who received the Ad26.COV2.S COVID-19 vaccine or a placebo. CDR3s include the opening cysteine and the closing phenylalanine or tryptophan. A D gene is named only where the DNA matches it firmly. A clone size is listed for some rows: how often the clone was seen (once, few, many), or a class if it is expanded.

V: TRBV19; D: .; size: .; J: TRBJ1-1; DNA: TGTGCCAGTAGTACAGTTACGGAAACTGAAGCTTTCTTT; CDR3: CASSTVTETEAFF
V: TRBV12-3/TRBV12-4; D: .; size: .; J: TRBJ1-2; DNA: TGTGCCAGCAGGTCAATGAGCTGGGGCTACACCTTC; CDR3: CASRSMSWGYTF
V: TRBV10-1; D: .; size: once; J: TRBJ2-1; DNA: TGCGCCAGCAGTGAGTTATGGAGGCCGGGACTGACATACAATGAGCAGTTCTTC; CDR3: CASSELWRPGLTYNEQFF
V: TRBV2; D: .; size: .; J: TRBJ2-1; DNA: TGTGCCAGCAGCCCAGGGCGAACGGGCTCCTACAATGAGCAGTTCTTC; CDR3: CASSPGRTGSYNEQFF
V: TRBV7-2; D: .; size: once; J: TRBJ1-1; DNA: TGTGCCAGCAGCGGAGGAGGGGACACTGAAGCTTTCTTT; CDR3: CASSGGGDTEAFF
V: TRBV11-2; D: .; size: .; J: TRBJ1-2; DNA: TGTGCCAGCAGCTTAGTGACGGGGACCTATGGCTACACCTTC; CDR3: CASSLVTGTYGYTF
V: TRBV27; D: TRBD1; size: .; J: TRBJ2-7; DNA: TGTGCCAGCAGTGGGACAGTATCCTCCTACGAGCAGTACTTC; CDR3: CASSGTVSSYEQYF
V: TRBV7-9; D: .; size: once; J: TRBJ2-1; DNA: TGTGCCAGCGCGATGGCGATAGCGTACATCTACAATGAGCAGTTCTTC; CDR3: CASAMAIAYIYNEQFF
V: TRBV15; D: TRBD1; size: .; J: TRBJ1-2; DNA: TGTGCCACCAGTTCAACCGAGGGGGCCCCCTATGGCTACACCTTC; CDR3: CATSSTEGAPYGYTF
V: TRBV7-3; D: .; size: once; J: TRBJ1-5; DNA: TGTGCCAGCAGCTTCCGAGGGCCAGGGCAGATAGGGCAGCCCCAGCATTTT; CDR3: CASSFRGPGQIGQPQHF
V: TRBV7-9; D: .; size: .; J: TRBJ2-7; DNA: TGTGCCAGCAGCTTAGCGATCGGCGGGGAGAGGACCTACGAGCAGTACTTC; CDR3: CASSLAIGGERTYEQYF
V: TRBV9; D: .; size: .; J: TRBJ1-1; DNA: TGTGCCAGCAGCGTAGGAAGAGGCACAAACACTGAAGCTTTCTTT; CDR3: CASSVGRGTNTEAFF
V: TRBV6-2/TRBV6-3; D: .; size: few; J: TRBJ1-5; DNA: TGTGCCAGCAGTTACCAGATATATCAGCCCCAGCATTTT; CDR3: CASSYQIYQPQHF
V: TRBV5-6; D: .; size: .; J: TRBJ1-5; DNA: TGTGCCAGCAGTAGCGGTCGTCGGAGGGGGACCTCAAGCAATCAGCCCCAGCATTTT; CDR3: CASSSGRRRGTSSNQPQHF
V: TRBV6-2/TRBV6-3; D: TRBD1; size: once; J: TRBJ1-2; DNA: TGTGCCAGCAGCGAAACCGGGACAGGAAACTATGGCTACACCTTC; CDR3: CASSETGTGNYGYTF
V: TRBV7-2; D: TRBD2; size: .; J: TRBJ2-1; DNA: TGTGCCAGCAGCTCGATCGGACTAGCGGGATATGAGCAGTTCTTC; CDR3: CASSSIGLAGYEQFF
V: TRBV5-1; D: .; size: .; J: TRBJ1-1; DNA: TGCGCCAGCAGTCTTCTGACAAGTCTGAACACTGAAGCTTTCTTT; CDR3: CASSLLTSLNTEAFF
V: TRBV2; D: .; size: .; J: TRBJ2-7; DNA: TGTGCCACCACAGGCGAAGGAGGGACGCCGGAGCAGTACTTC; CDR3: CATTGEGGTPEQYF
V: TRBV19; D: TRBD1; size: .; J: TRBJ1-2; DNA: TGTGCCAGTAGCCAAGACGTGCAGGGGGTACGTGGCTACACCTTC; CDR3: CASSQDVQGVRGYTF
V: TRBV5-1; D: TRBD1; size: .; J: TRBJ1-1; DNA: TGCGCCAGCAGCTCTGGACAGGGGGCGACGGGGGCTGAAGCTTTCTTT; CDR3: CASSSGQGATGAEAFF
V: TRBV7-2; D: .; size: .; J: TRBJ2-1; DNA: TGTGCCAGCAGCCCCACACTAGTTATCTATGAGCAGTTCTTC; CDR3: CASSPTLVIYEQFF
V: TRBV9; D: TRBD1; size: .; J: TRBJ1-3; DNA: TGTGCCAGCAGCCTCCTTAAAGACAGGGTGGCTGGAAACACCATATATTTT; CDR3: CASSLLKDRVAGNTIYF
V: TRBV25-1; D: .; size: .; J: TRBJ2-1; DNA: TGTGCCAGCAGCCAACCGGGGGACTACAATGAGCAGTTCTTC; CDR3: CASSQPGDYNEQFF
V: TRBV4-1; D: TRBD1; size: .; J: TRBJ2-7; DNA: TGCGCCAGCAGCCATGGACAGGGTGTGTACGAGCAGTACTTC; CDR3: CASSHGQGVYEQYF
V: TRBV2; D: TRBD1; size: .; J: TRBJ2-2; DNA: TGTGCCAGCGTTAGGACAGGGAACACCGGGGAGCTGTTTTTT; CDR3: CASVRTGNTGELFF
V: TRBV5-1; D: TRBD2; size: .; J: TRBJ2-1; DNA: TGCGCCAGCGGGGTGAGCGGGGGTTCCTACAATGAGCAGTTCTTC; CDR3: CASGVSGGSYNEQFF
V: TRBV28; D: TRBD1; size: .; J: TRBJ1-1; DNA: TGTGCCAGCAGTCGACAGGGGGGGTCCACTGAAGCTTTCTTT; CDR3: CASSRQGGSTEAFF
V: TRBV25-1; D: TRBD2; size: .; J: TRBJ2-2; DNA: TGTGCCAGCAGTGAAGGGACTAGCACCGGGGAGCTGTTTTTT; CDR3: CASSEGTSTGELFF
V: TRBV6-5; D: .; size: once; J: TRBJ1-1; DNA: TGTGCCAGCGTACCAGGTCACAACACTGAAGCTTTCTTT; CDR3: CASVPGHNTEAFF
V: TRBV18; D: .; size: .; J: TRBJ1-3; DNA: TGTGCCAGCTCACCACCGGAGGGGGGCCCAGGAAACACCATATATTTT; CDR3: CASSPPEGGPGNTIYF
V: TRBV7-9; D: TRBD1; size: .; J: TRBJ1-2; DNA: TGTGCCAGCAGCGACCAAGGACAGGGGGACTATGGCTACACCTTC; CDR3: CASSDQGQGDYGYTF
V: TRBV9; D: .; size: .; J: TRBJ1-1; DNA: TGTGCCAGCAGCGGTTGGGACACTGAAGCTTTCTTT; CDR3: CASSGWDTEAFF
V: TRBV3-1/TRBV3-2; D: TRBD1; size: .; J: TRBJ2-5; DNA: TGTGCCAGCAGCCAAGACAGTGGACAGGGTCGAGAGACCCAGTACTTC; CDR3: CASSQDSGQGRETQYF
V: TRBV19; D: .; size: .; J: TRBJ1-3; DNA: TGTGCCAGTAGTATAGCGGGGCTCTCTGGAAACACCATATATTTT; CDR3: CASSIAGLSGNTIYF
V: TRBV7-2; D: .; size: .; J: TRBJ2-5; DNA: TGTGCCAGCAGCTTAGCGGGGCTGGAGACCCAGTACTTC; CDR3: CASSLAGLETQYF
V: TRBV2; D: TRBD2; size: .; J: TRBJ2-2; DNA: TGTGCCAGCAGTCCTAGGACTAGCGGCACCGGGGAGCTGTTTTTT; CDR3: CASSPRTSGTGELFF
V: TRBV19; D: TRBD1; size: .; J: TRBJ1-3; DNA: TGTGCCAGTCGATCCCGGACAGGCTGGGGGTTCTCTGGAAACACCATATATTTT; CDR3: CASRSRTGWGFSGNTIYF
V: TRBV5-5; D: .; size: once; J: TRBJ1-4; DNA: TGTGCCAGCAGCTTGGCCAAGACAGTCTTGGCTAATGAAAAACTGTTTTTT; CDR3: CASSLAKTVLANEKLFF
V: TRBV4-1; D: TRBD1; size: .; J: TRBJ2-5; DNA: TGCGCCAGCAGCCAAGACGGGACAGGGGTAGGGGAGACCCAGTACTTC; CDR3: CASSQDGTGVGETQYF
V: TRBV7-9; D: .; size: .; J: TRBJ1-4; DNA: TGTGCCAGCAGCTCCGCTCAGGGAACCGGGAAACTGTTTTTT; CDR3: CASSSAQGTGKLFF
V: TRBV6-5; D: TRBD1; size: .; J: TRBJ2-5; DNA: TGTGCCAGCAGTCAAAGACAGGGTCAAGAGACCCAGTACTTC; CDR3: CASSQRQGQETQYF
V: TRBV11-2; D: .; size: many; J: TRBJ1-6; DNA: TGTGCCAGCAGACATCCGGGACGGTCTTTTTCACCCCTCCACTTT; CDR3: CASRHPGRSFSPLHF
V: TRBV5-1; D: TRBD2; size: .; J: TRBJ2-5; DNA: TGCGCCAGCAGCCTCGGGGCTAGCGGGAGGGCCCCCCAAGAGACCCAGTACTTC; CDR3: CASSLGASGRAPQETQYF
V: TRBV14; D: .; size: .; J: TRBJ2-3; DNA: TGTGCCAGCAGCCAAGGACTGAGCACAGATACGCAGTATTTT; CDR3: CASSQGLSTDTQYF